The 17 T cell receptor beta chains in this list originate from one sample, sequenced in a study of cytomegalovirus exposure and HLA in healthy donors. Both 60 Vbeta primers and 13 Jbeta primers went into the PCR. Some clones are missing from TCRdb's copy, which holds only in-frame ones; the method was immunoSEQ multiplex PCR. This table holds 150,000 or so clones, approximately 82% found once. Sequencing was done on a sample of PBMCs. These TCRs come from a female donor in good health and CMV-seronegative.

This clone was found a few times. This rearrangement joins TRBV14 to TRBJ1-2; 9 bases are a match to TRBD1. V gave up 3 bases and J gave up 3 bases; unmatched junction bases: 14. The CDR3 runs 18 residues. CDR1 SGHDN and CDR2 FVKESK come from the germline V gene. The CDR3 is CASSQVPGQGPYDYGYTF. The CDR3 DNA reads as TGTGCCAGCAGCCAGGTCCCGGGACAGGGACCGTACGACTATGGCTACACCTTC.

The V gene is TRBV4-2, the J gene TRBJ1-4, with D unresolved. CDR3 length: 14 residues. The germline V gene encodes CDR1 LGHNA and CDR2 YNFKEQ. Trimming took off 2 bases at V and 7 bases at J, with 11 bases between the two ends. CDR3 nucleotide sequence: TGTGCCAGCAGCCAAAGAATAGGGAGTGAAAAACTGTTTTTT. Protein product: CASSQRIGSEKLFF.

J is TRBJ2-3 and V is TRBV5-8, with D perhaps matching TRBD1 (6 bases). V dropped 3 bases and J dropped 6 bases, with 20 bases sitting between them. CDR3 length equals 16 residues. Germline CDR1 is SGHTS and CDR2 is YDEGEE. This CDR3 reads CASSSAQGMRGDTQYF. The DNA for the CDR3 is TGTGCCAGCAGCTCCGCACAGGGCATGCGTGGGGATACGCAGTATTTT.

This sequence joins TRBV7-6 and TRBJ2-2; maybe TRBD1 (5 bases). V was trimmed by 10 bases and J by 6 bases, leaving 12 bases between them. Looked up from germline, CDR1 is SGHVS and CDR2 is FNYEAQ. CDR3 size: 12 residues. For the CDR3, the DNA is TGTGCCAATTCAGGGTACGCCGGGGAGCTGTTTTTT. This translates into CANSGYAGELFF.

The chain employs TRBV4-1 and TRBJ2-1; the match to TRBD2 covers 12 bases. The V segment lost 4 bases and the J segment 1 base; nucleotides outside the gene matches: 5. This CDR3 has 17 amino acids. The germline V gene has CDR1 MGHRA and CDR2 YSYEKL. CDR3 bases: TGCGCCAGCAGCCGGACTAGCGGGATCTGGTCCTACAATGAGCAGTTCTTC. It specifies CASSRTSGIWSYNEQFF.

V is TRBV9 and J is TRBJ1-1, with 7 bases lining up with TRBD1. The germline V gene has CDR1 SGDLS and CDR2 YYNGEE. The ends lost 4 bases at V and 5 bases at J; junction bases unmatched: 11. This CDR3 region has 15 residues. The CDR3 spells CASSLEGAKGTEAFF. In DNA, the CDR3 is TGTGCCAGCAGCTTAGAGGGGGCCAAAGGGACTGAAGCTTTCTTT.

Written as DNA, the CDR3 is TGTGCCAGCAGCGTAAGGGGGAACACTGAAGCTTTCTTT. Its translation is CASSVRGNTEAFF. The V gene is TRBV9, the J gene TRBJ1-1; D perhaps matches TRBD1 (5 bases). The germline V gene has CDR1 SGDLS and CDR2 YYNGEE. The length of the CDR3 is 13 residues. The V and J ends lost 1 base and 1 base respectively, with 5 bases between them.

This clone was detected only a few times. The rearrangement links TRBV5-1 to TRBJ2-5; 8 nucleotides agree with TRBD1. Germline-derived CDR1 and CDR2 are SGHRS and YFSETQ. V lost 4 bases and J lost 5; bases outside the gene matches: 7. There are 14 residues in the CDR3. The CDR3 is CASSPRQGRETQYF. The CDR3 bases are TGCGCCAGCAGCCCGAGACAGGGGCGGGAGACCCAGTACTTC. Using reference TRBV5-1 and TRBJ2-5 for the parts outside the CDR3, the full variable domain is KAGVTQTPRYLIKTRGQQVTLSCSPISGHRSVSWYQQTPGQGLQFLFEYFSETQRNKGNFPGRFSGRQFSNSRSEMNVSTLELGDSALYLCASSPRQGRETQYFGPGTRLLVL.

V is TRBV29-1 and J is TRBJ1-1; no clear D gene. V was shortened by 3 bases and J by 11 bases, with 4 bases between the two germline ends. From germline, CDR1 is SQVTM and CDR2 ANQGSEA. The CDR3 spans 8 residues. The CDR3 region is CSVDGAFF. The CDR3 DNA reads as TGCAGCGTTGACGGGGCTTTCTTT.

The chain recombines TRBV2 with TRBJ2-1; TRBD2 is a possible D gene (5 bases). V was clipped by 4 bases and J by 9 bases, with 19 bases between them. Germline V gives CDR1 SNHLY, CDR2 FYNNEI. The CDR3 has 15 residues. DNA of the CDR3: TGTGCCAGCAGTGTTTCCGCTAGAGGGAATGGTGAGCAGTTCTTC. It specifies CASSVSARGNGEQFF.

In nucleotides, the CDR3 is TGTGCCAGCAGTGATTACAGGGGGCGGACCGGGGAGCTGTTTTTT. Protein: CASSDYRGRTGELFF. The chain employs TRBV2 and TRBJ2-2; TRBD1 matches 9 bases. Germline CDR1 is SNHLY and CDR2 is FYNNEI. The CDR3 is made up of 15 amino acids. After removal of 3 bases from V and 5 bases from J, the junction contained 4 bases not matched to a gene.

The V and J genes are TRBV19 and TRBJ2-7, with TRBD1 matching over 7 bases. V lost 5 bases, J lost 5 bases, and 9 bases stayed unmatched. The length of the CDR3 is 14 residues. Germline CDR1 LNHDA, CDR2 SQIVND (reference sequence). The CDR3 loop is CASSPRQGRHEQYF. CDR3 coding DNA: TGTGCCAGTAGTCCGCGACAGGGTAGGCACGAGCAGTACTTC.

The chain couples TRBV15 to TRBJ1-2; 8 bases agree with TRBD1. The CDR3 loop spans 16 amino acids. J was trimmed by 4 bases and V by 0 bases; bases with no gene match: 7. CDR1 is LNHNV, CDR2 YYDKDF, per germline (reference sequence). CDR3 DNA sequence: TGTGCCACCAGCAGAGAGTCGCTACAGGGGGGCTATGGCTACACCTTC. This encodes CATSRESLQGGYGYTF. Variable domain in full (rest from reference TRBV15 and TRBJ1-2): DAMVIQNPRYQVTQFGKPVTLSCSQTLNHNVMYWYQQKSSQAPKLLFHYYDKDFNNEADTPDNFQSRRPNTSFCFLDIRSPGLGDTAMYLCATSRESLQGGYGYTFGSGTRLTVV.

This clone appeared a few times. The chain couples TRBV4-3 to TRBJ1-2; no clear D gene. Trimming shortened V by 3 bases and J by 4 bases, and 12 bases separated the two germline ends. The germline V gene encodes CDR1 LGHNA and CDR2 YSLEER. The CDR3 is 14 amino acids. This CDR3 reads CASSQKRATYGYTF. The CDR3 DNA sequence: TGCGCCAGCAGCCAGAAGAGGGCCACCTATGGCTACACCTTC.

CDR3 bases: TGCAGCGCTGGCCCGGGCTCTGGAAACACCATATATTTT. Translation gives CSAGPGSGNTIYF. This rearrangement joins TRBV29-1 to TRBJ1-3; D gene ambiguous. Trimming removed 7 bases at V and 0 bases at J, with 10 bases between. The CDR3 has 13 amino acids. CDR1 and CDR2 from the germline V gene are SQVTM and ANQGSEA.

The gene calls are TRBV10-1 and TRBJ2-7; 9 bases map to TRBD1. Trimming took 5 bases from V and 5 from J; bases not matched to a gene: 7. Germline CDR1 is WNHNN and CDR2 is SYGVQD (reference sequence). This CDR3 comprises 14 residues. Here the CDR3 DNA reads TGCGCCAGCAGTTTTGGGACAGGGCAAGACGAGCAGTACTTC. This translates into CASSFGTGQDEQYF.

The chain recombines TRBV29-1 with TRBJ1-2; the D gene is possibly TRBD1 (6 bases). The CDR3 contains 16 residues. Trimming removed 6 bases at V and 1 base at J, with 21 bases between. CDR1 and CDR2 from the germline V gene are SQVTM and ANQGSEA. The CDR3 protein is CSVGPGGPSFNYGYTF. Here the CDR3 DNA reads TGCAGCGTGGGCCCGGGGGGGCCATCTTTTAACTATGGCTACACCTTC.